The text below deals with one T cell receptor beta chain. Germline CDR1 and CDR2: SGHKS and YYEKEE (reference sequence). The CDR3 has 16 residues. V was pared by 1 base and J by 0 bases, with 13 bases between. This entry belongs to a study of Ad26.COV2.S vaccination and SARS-CoV-2 variants. In the study overall: It was the COV1001 Ad26.COV2.S trial arm that included the donor.

The assay was immunoSEQ multiplex PCR, and TCRdb's table has in-frame clones only and misses some. This sample has 430,000 or so clones, with more than 80% found just once. Treatment reported: approximately 18 received Ad26.COV2.S at low or high dose, single or two shots; several received placebo; per-sample allocation not given. Sampling occurred on day 63 after the first vaccine or placebo injection. This receptor was taken from a person aged 18 to 59 who received the Ad26.COV2.S COVID-19 vaccine or a placebo. The gene calls are TRBV5-5 and TRBJ1-1; D perhaps matches TRBD1 (6 bases). Sequencing was performed on peripheral blood, taken in a trial of Ad26.COV2.S vaccine versus placebo. CDR3 sequence (DNA): TGTGCCAGCAGCTTGACCGGGACACCCATGAACACTGAAGCTTTCTTT. The encoded protein is CASSLTGTPMNTEAFF.